This entry lists 2 T cell receptor beta chains sequenced from one sample in a study of blood T cell repertoires in COVID-19. TCRdb's copy holds only in-frame clones and misses some; the assay was immunoSEQ multiplex PCR. The sample records about 220,000 clones, around 82% being singletons. Sequencing was done on a sample of peripheral blood. Receptors were obtained from a woman in her sixties or seventies with acute or convalescent COVID-19.

The V gene is TRBV7-9, the J gene TRBJ2-3; the D gene is possibly TRBD2 (7 bases). Germline V lookup: CDR1 SEHNR, CDR2 FQNEAQ (reference sequence). This CDR3 region has 16 residues. The V end was cut by 1 base, the J end by 3 bases, with 14 bases between. CDR3 protein: CASSLGRGRLTDTQYF. In nucleotides, the CDR3 is TGTGCCAGCAGCTTAGGGCGGGGGCGCCTAACAGATACGCAGTATTTT. Full variable domain (missing parts from reference TRBV7-9 and TRBJ2-3): DTGVSQNPRHKITKRGQNVTFRCDPISEHNRLYWYRQTLGQGPEFLTYFQNEAQLEKSRLLSDRFSAERPKGSFSTLEIQRTEQGDSAMYLCASSLGRGRLTDTQYFGPGTRLTVL.

The genes are TRBV6-1 and TRBJ2-3; 13 positions agree with TRBD2. After removal of 1 base from V and 4 bases from J, the junction contained 8 bases not matched to a gene. Germline V gene sequence: CDR1 MNHNS, CDR2 SASEGT. The length of the CDR3 is 18 residues. CDR3 region: CASSEVLLLAGGPDTQYF. In DNA, the CDR3 is TGTGCCAGCAGTGAAGTCCTCTTACTAGCGGGGGGGCCAGATACGCAGTATTTT.